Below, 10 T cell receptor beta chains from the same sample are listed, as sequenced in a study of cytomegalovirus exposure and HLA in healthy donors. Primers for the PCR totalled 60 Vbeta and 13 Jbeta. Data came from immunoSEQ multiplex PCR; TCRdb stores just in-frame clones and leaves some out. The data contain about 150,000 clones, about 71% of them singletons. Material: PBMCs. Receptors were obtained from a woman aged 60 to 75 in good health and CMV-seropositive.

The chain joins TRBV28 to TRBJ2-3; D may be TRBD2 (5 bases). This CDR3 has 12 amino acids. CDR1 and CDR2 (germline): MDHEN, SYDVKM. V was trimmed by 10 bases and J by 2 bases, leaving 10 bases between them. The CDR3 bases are TGTGCCATCGGGGAGTACACAGATACGCAGTATTTT. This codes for CAIGEYTDTQYF.

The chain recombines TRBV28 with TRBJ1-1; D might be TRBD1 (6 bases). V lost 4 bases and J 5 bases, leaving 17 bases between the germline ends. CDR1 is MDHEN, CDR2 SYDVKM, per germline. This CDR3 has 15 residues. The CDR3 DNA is TGTGCCAGCAGTTCCCCGGGAGGGGGGCGGACTGAAGCTTTCTTT. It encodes CASSSPGGGRTEAFF. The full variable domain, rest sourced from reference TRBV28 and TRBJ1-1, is DVKVTQSSRYLVKRTGEKVFLECVQDMDHENMFWYRQDPGLGLRLIYFSYDVKMKEKGDIPEGYSVSREKKERFSLILESASTNQTSMYLCASSSPGGGRTEAFFGQGTRLTVV.

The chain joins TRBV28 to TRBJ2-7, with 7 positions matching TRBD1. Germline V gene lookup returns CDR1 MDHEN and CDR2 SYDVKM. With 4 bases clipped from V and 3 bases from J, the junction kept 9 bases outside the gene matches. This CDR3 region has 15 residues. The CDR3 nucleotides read TGTGCCAGCAGTTCCGAAAGGGGGCTTAACTACGAGCAGTACTTC. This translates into CASSSERGLNYEQYF.

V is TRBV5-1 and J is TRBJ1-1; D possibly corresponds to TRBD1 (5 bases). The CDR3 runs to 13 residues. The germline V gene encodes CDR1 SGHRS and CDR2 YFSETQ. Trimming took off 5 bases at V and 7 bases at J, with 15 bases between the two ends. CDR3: CASRSDSGGEAFF. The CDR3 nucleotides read TGCGCCAGCAGATCCGACTCCGGGGGTGAAGCTTTCTTT.

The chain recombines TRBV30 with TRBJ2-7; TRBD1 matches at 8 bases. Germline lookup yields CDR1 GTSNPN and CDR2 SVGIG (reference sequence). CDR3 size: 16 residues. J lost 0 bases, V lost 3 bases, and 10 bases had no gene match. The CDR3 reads CAWRPTPDRDSYEQYF. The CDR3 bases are TGTGCCTGGAGGCCTACCCCGGACAGGGACTCCTACGAGCAGTACTTC. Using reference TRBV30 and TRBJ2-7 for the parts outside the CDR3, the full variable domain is SQTIHQWPATLVQPVGSPLSLECTVEGTSNPNLYWYRQAAGRGLQLLFYSVGIGQISSEVPQNLSASRPQDRQFILSSKKLLLSDSGFYLCAWRPTPDRDSYEQYFGPGTRLTVT.

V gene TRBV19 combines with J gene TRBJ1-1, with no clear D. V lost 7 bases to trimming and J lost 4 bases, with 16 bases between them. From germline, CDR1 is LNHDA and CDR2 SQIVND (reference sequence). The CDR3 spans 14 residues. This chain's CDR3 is CASTSERRSTEAFF. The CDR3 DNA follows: TGTGCCAGTACTAGCGAGAGGAGGAGCACTGAAGCTTTCTTT.

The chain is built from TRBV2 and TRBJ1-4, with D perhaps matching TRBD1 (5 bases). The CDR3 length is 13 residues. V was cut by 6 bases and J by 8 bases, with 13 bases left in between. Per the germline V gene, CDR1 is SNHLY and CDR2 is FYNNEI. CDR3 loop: CASSEAGWEKLFF. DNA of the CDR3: TGTGCCAGCAGCGAGGCAGGGTGGGAAAAACTGTTTTTT.

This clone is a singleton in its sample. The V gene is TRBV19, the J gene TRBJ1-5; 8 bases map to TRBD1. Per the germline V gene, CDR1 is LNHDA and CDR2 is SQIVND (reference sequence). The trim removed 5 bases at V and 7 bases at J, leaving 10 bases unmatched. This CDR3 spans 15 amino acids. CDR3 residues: CASSGQTGDGQPQHF. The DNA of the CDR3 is TGTGCCAGTAGTGGGCAGACAGGGGACGGGCAGCCCCAGCATTTT.

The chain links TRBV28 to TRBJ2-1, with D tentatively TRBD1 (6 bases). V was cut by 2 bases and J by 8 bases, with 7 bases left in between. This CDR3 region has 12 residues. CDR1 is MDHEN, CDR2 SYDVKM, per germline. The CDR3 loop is CASSLQGYEQFF. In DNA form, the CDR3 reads TGTGCCAGCAGTTTACAGGGGTATGAGCAGTTCTTC.

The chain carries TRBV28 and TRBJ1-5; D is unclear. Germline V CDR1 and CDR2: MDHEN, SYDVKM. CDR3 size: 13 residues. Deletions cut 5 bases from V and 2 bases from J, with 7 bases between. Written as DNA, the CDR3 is TGTGCCAGCAGTATATCCGGCAATCAGCCCCAGCATTTT. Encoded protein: CASSISGNQPQHF.